The 6 T cell receptor beta chains listed next were all sequenced from one sample in a study of blood T cell repertoires in COVID-19. Clones were sequenced by immunoSEQ multiplex PCR, and TCRdb holds only the in-frame ones, with some missing. This table holds some 230,000 clones, 75% to 85% found once. The sample consisted of peripheral blood. These receptor sequences come from a woman aged 45-65 years with acute or convalescent COVID-19.

The CDR3 sequence: CASSKYREWGYSNQPQHF. CDR3 in DNA: TGTGCCAGCAGTAAATACAGGGAATGGGGCTATAGCAATCAGCCCCAGCATTTT. The chain combines TRBV6-4 with TRBJ1-5, with a weak D call TRBD1 (6 bases). Germline CDR1 and CDR2: MRHNA and SNTAGT. Trimming removed 5 bases at V and 0 bases at J, with 20 bases between. This CDR3 spans 18 amino acids.

Notes on this clone: Other DNA sequences in this specimen translate into the identical CDR3. The chain uses TRBV5-1 and TRBJ1-1; D might be TRBD1 (5 bases). The CDR3 length is 15 residues. CDR1 and CDR2 from the germline V gene are SGHRS and YFSETQ. V shed 3 bases and J shed 1 base, with 13 bases lying between them. CDR3 sequence: CASSSLLTGNTEAFF. CDR3 nucleotides: TGCGCCAGCAGCTCCCTATTAACAGGGAACACTGAAGCTTTCTTT.

This clone was observed once. The V gene is TRBV28, the J gene TRBJ1-1, with D possibly matching TRBD1 (5 bases). This CDR3 has 15 amino acids. Per germline, CDR1 MDHEN and CDR2 SYDVKM. V gave up 0 bases and J gave up 10 bases, with 18 bases separating them. The CDR3 DNA is TGTGCCAGCAGTTTATGGGCCGGGGGTGGTCGTGGAGCTTTCTTT. Residues: CASSLWAGGGRGAFF.

The chain combines TRBV3-1 (or the pseudogene TRBV3-2) with TRBJ2-1; 10 nucleotides line up with TRBD2. Germline CDR1 LGHDT, CDR2 YNNKEL (reference sequence). The CDR3 length is 16 residues. Trimming cost V 4 bases and J 6 bases; bases outside gene matches: 9. CDR3 residues: CASSPRVPSGGNEQFF. The CDR3, as DNA: TGTGCCAGCAGCCCAAGGGTGCCTAGCGGGGGCAATGAGCAGTTCTTC.

This clone appeared once. V and J are TRBV25-1 and TRBJ1-1, with TRBD1 as a possible D gene (6 bases). Trimming shortened V by 7 bases and J by 7 bases, and 16 bases separated the two germline ends. The CDR3 covers 13 residues. Germline-derived CDR1 and CDR2 are MGHDK and SYGVNS. CDR3 DNA: TGTGCCAGCACTCACTCGGGGGGCTATGAAGCTTTCTTT. This translates into CASTHSGGYEAFF. Variable domain in full (rest from reference TRBV25-1 and TRBJ1-1): EADIYQTPRYLVIGTGKKITLECSQTMGHDKMYWYQQDPGMELHLIHYSYGVNSTEKGDLSSESTVSRIRTEHFPLTLESARPSHTSQYLCASTHSGGYEAFFGQGTRLTVV.

The chain combines TRBV5-1 with TRBJ1-2; TRBD1 matches at 9 bases. CDR3 length: 14 amino acids. J gave up 8 bases and V 3 bases, and 8 bases lay outside the gene matches. The germline CDR1 and CDR2 sequences are SGHRS and YFSETQ. The CDR3 spells CASSYLQGAGGYTF. CDR3 bases: TGCGCCAGCAGCTACTTACAGGGGGCGGGCGGCTACACCTTC.